The entry that follows covers one TCR beta chain sequence. The CDR3 has 17 residues. The V gene lost 2 bases and the J gene lost 0 bases, with 14 bases spanning the gap. Germline CDR1 and CDR2: KGHSH and LQKENI. TCRdb reanalysed the RT-PCR reads using MiXCR and keeps one entry per CDR3 protein. Found here are about 110,000 distinct CDR3 sequences, approximately 35% of them singletons; the top ten hold around 27%. This sample stems from a study of patients and donors after allogeneic stem cell transplantation. Material: blood, either unsorted or a sorted T cell fraction (not recorded which). This clonotype was obtained from a human donor who was either an allogeneic HSCT recipient or a stem cell or donor lymphocyte infusion donor (not recorded which). It is not recorded whose cells these are; they may come from a transplant donor. The gene calls are TRBV18 and TRBJ1-3; D is unresolved. The CDR3 nucleotides read TGTGCCAGCTCACCAGGGTTGGTAGGACTCTCTGGAAACACCATATATTTT. Amino acid sequence: CASSPGLVGLSGNTIYF. The variable domain in full, completed from reference TRBV18 and TRBJ1-3, reads NAGVMQNPRHLVRRRGQEARLRCSPMKGHSHVYWYRQLPEEGLKFMVYLQKENIIDESGMPKERFSAEFPKEGPSILRIQQVVRGDSAAYFCASSPGLVGLSGNTIYFGEGSWLTVV.